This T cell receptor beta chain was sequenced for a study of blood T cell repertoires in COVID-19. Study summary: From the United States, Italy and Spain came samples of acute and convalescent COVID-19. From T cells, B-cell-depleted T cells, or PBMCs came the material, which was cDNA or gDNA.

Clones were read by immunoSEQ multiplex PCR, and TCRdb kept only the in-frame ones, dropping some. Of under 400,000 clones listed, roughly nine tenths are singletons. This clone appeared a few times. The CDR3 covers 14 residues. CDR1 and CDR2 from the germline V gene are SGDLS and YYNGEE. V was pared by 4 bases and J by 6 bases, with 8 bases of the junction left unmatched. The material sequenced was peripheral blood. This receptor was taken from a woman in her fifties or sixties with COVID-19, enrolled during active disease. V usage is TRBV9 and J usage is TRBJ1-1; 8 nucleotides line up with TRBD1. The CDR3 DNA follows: TGTGCCAGCAGCCGAAGGGACAGGCTCGCTGAAGCTTTCTTT. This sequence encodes CASSRRDRLAEAFF.